Sequencing of this TCR beta chain was carried out in a study of cytomegalovirus exposure and HLA in healthy donors. Points from the study as a whole: Approximately 160 TCR beta chains were listed as cytomegalovirus-associated. Confirmation was obtained in vitro that three CMV-associated chains are specific for CMV antigens. The tendency of first-cohort TCR clusters to co-occur in the roughly 130 validation repertoires emerged from a later analysis.

The CDR3 is made up of 16 amino acids. The V end lost 5 bases, the J end lost 3 bases, and 18 bases lay between the germline ends. Germline V lookup: CDR1 MNHEY, CDR2 SMNVEV (reference sequence). The data were produced by immunoSEQ multiplex PCR, yet TCRdb's version contains in-frame clones alone and is incomplete. Of roughly 120,000 clones listed, around 92% are singletons. Regarding this clone: Its target is unknown.

The chain joins TRBV27 to TRBJ2-3; maybe TRBD1 (7 bases). The clonotype was recovered from a man aged 30-40 years in good health and CMV-seronegative. The specimen was PBMCs. The CDR3 sequence: CASSPLTGRKTDTQYF. Written as DNA, the CDR3 is TGTGCCAGCAGTCCTTTGACAGGGAGGAAAACAGATACGCAGTATTTT.